The text below deals with one T cell receptor (beta chain). Antigen unknown. The CDR3 contains 16 residues. Trimming removed 5 bases from V and 2 bases from J, with 13 bases in between. Germline CDR1 and CDR2: MNHEY and SMNVEV (reference sequence). The sample belongs to a study of cytomegalovirus exposure and HLA in healthy donors. Study results and caveats: Among the most significant clusters, several appeared linked to common viral pathogens in a later analysis. In vitro assays verified that a few CMV-associated chains recognized CMV antigens specifically.

Both 60 Vbeta primers and 13 Jbeta primers went into the PCR. Only in-frame clones appear in the TCRdb table, and some are missing; sequencing was by immunoSEQ multiplex PCR. The sample yields fewer than 200,000 clones, approximately 78% seen once. The receptor's source is a girl aged 2-10 years in good health and CMV-seropositive. The sample was PBMCs. The chain joins TRBV27 to TRBJ2-6; possible D gene TRBD1, 5 bases. The CDR3 DNA is TGTGCCAGCAGTCCCAGGGTGGGCCCTGGGGCCAACGTCCTGACTTTC. Its translation: CASSPRVGPGANVLTF.